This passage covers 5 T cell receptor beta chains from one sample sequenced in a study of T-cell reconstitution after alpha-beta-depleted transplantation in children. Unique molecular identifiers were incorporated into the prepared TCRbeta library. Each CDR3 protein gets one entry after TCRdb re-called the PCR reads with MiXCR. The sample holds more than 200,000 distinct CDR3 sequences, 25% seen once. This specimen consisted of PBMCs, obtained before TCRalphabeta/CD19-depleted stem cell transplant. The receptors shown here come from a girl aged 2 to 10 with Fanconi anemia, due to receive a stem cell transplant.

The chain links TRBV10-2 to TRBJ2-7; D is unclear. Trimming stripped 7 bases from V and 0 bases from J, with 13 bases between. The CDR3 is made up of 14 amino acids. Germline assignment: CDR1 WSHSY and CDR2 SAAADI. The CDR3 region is CASKTNTGSYEQYF. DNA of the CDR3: TGCGCCAGCAAGACGAACACCGGCTCCTACGAGCAGTACTTC.

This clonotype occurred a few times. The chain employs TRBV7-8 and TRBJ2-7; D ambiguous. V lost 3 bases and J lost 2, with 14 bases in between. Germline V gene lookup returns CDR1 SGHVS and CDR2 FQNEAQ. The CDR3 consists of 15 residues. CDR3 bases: TGTGCCAGCAGCTTTGCCCCGTCTCAAACCTACGAGCAGTACTTC. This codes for CASSFAPSQTYEQYF. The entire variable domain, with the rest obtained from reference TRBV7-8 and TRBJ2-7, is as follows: GAGVSQSPRYKVAKRGQDVALRCDPISGHVSLFWYQQALGQGPEFLTYFQNEAQLDKSGLPSDRFFAERPEGSVSTLKIQRTQQEDSAVYLCASSFAPSQTYEQYFGPGTRLTVT.

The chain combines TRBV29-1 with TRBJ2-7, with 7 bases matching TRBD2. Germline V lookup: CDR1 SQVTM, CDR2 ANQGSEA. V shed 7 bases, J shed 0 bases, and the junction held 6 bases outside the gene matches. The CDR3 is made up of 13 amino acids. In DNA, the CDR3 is TGCAGCGCTATTACTAGCGACTCCTACGAGCAGTACTTC. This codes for CSAITSDSYEQYF.

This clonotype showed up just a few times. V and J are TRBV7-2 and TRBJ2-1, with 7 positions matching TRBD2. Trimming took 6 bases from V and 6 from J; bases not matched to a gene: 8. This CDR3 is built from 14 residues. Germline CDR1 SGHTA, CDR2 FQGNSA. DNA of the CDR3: TGTGCCAGCAGACGAACTAGCGCTTTCAATGAGCAGTTCTTC. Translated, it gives CASRRTSAFNEQFF.

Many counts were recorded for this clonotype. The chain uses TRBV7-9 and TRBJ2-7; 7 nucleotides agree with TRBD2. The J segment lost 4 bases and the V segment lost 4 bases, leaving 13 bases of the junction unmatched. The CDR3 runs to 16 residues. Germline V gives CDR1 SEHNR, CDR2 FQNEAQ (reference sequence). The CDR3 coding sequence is TGTGCCAGCAGCTCGAACCCCCGCGGGAGTAGGTACGAGCAGTACTTC. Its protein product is CASSSNPRGSRYEQYF.